The 26 T cell receptor beta chains reported below all come from one sample, sequenced in a study of blood T cell repertoires in COVID-19. The repertoire was sequenced with immunoSEQ multiplex PCR; TCRdb's copy has only in-frame clones and lacks some. Of 180,000 or so clones listed, around 85% are singletons. Source material: peripheral blood. These receptors came from a man aged 55-75 years with acute or convalescent COVID-19.

This chain connects TRBV12-3 or TRBV12-4 to TRBJ2-5; D call uncertain. The CDR3 consists of 11 residues. V lost 7 bases to trimming and J lost 7 bases, with 10 bases between them. The CDR3 coding sequence is TGTGCCAGCACCGCGACGGGGACCCAGTACTTC. It is translated as CASTATGTQYF.

The chain employs TRBV19 and TRBJ1-1; no reliable D call. Trimming removed 3 bases from V and 1 base from J, with 9 bases in between. Per the germline V gene, CDR1 is LNHDA and CDR2 is SQIVND (reference sequence). The CDR3 length is 14 residues. The CDR3 nucleotides read TGTGCCAGTAGTATTGCGGCAGAGAACACTGAAGCTTTCTTT. It codes for CASSIAAENTEAFF.

The chain carries TRBV3-1 (or the pseudogene TRBV3-2) and TRBJ1-1; the D is unclear. The CDR3 is 12 amino acids. The ends were cut back, 2 bases at V and 7 bases at J, with 8 bases in the middle. The germline gives CDR1 LGHDT, CDR2 YNNKEL (reference sequence). In DNA form, the CDR3 reads TGTGCCAGCAGCCAACGAGACTATGAAGCTTTCTTT. Translated, it gives CASSQRDYEAFF.

The V gene is TRBV18, the J gene TRBJ2-2, with D unresolved. CDR3 length: 16 residues. Germline V gives CDR1 KGHSH, CDR2 LQKENI. The germline V and J ends were trimmed by 6 bases and 6 bases, with 20 bases remaining between them. The CDR3 nucleotides read TGTGCCAGCTCTCCGAGGTTGGTCGATACCGCCGGGGAGCTGTTTTTT. Protein: CASSPRLVDTAGELFF. Filled out from reference TRBV18 and TRBJ2-2, the complete variable domain reads NAGVMQNPRHLVRRRGQEARLRCSPMKGHSHVYWYRQLPEEGLKFMVYLQKENIIDESGMPKERFSAEFPKEGPSILRIQQVVRGDSAAYFCASSPRLVDTAGELFFGEGSRLTVL.

The chain combines TRBV5-4 with TRBJ1-2; D might be TRBD1 (6 bases). The CDR3 totals 16 residues. V was cut by 5 bases and J by 2 bases, with 19 bases left in between. Germline V gene data show CDR1 as SGHNT and CDR2 as YYREEE (reference sequence). CDR3 in amino acids: CASSMPSRGGNYGYTF. The DNA of the CDR3 is TGTGCCAGCAGTATGCCTTCCAGGGGCGGGAACTATGGCTACACCTTC.

This clone was seen once. This chain uses TRBV11-3 with TRBJ2-1; the D is unclear. The CDR3 sequence is 13 residues long. The germline V and J ends were trimmed by 5 bases and 12 bases, with 17 bases remaining between them. Germline V gene sequence: CDR1 SGHNT, CDR2 YENEEA. The CDR3, as DNA: TGTGCCAGCAGCCCCTCCCCCTACCACCGGCAGTTCTTC. Translated: CASSPSPYHRQFF.

The CDR3 DNA reads TGTGCCCCACCGGGACAGGGATCGATGAACACTGAAGCTTTCTTT. It codes for CAPPGQGSMNTEAFF. J is TRBJ1-1 and V is TRBV24-1, with 9 bases lining up with TRBD1. The trim removed 12 bases at V and 0 bases at J, leaving 10 bases unmatched. CDR3 length: 15 amino acids. Germline V CDR1 and CDR2: KGHDR, SFDVKD.

This chain links TRBV4-1 with TRBJ2-5; 7 nucleotides match TRBD2. The CDR3 extends over 15 amino acids. The V segment lost 4 bases and the J segment 2 bases; nucleotides outside the gene matches: 7. Looked up from germline, CDR1 is MGHRA and CDR2 is YSYEKL. The CDR3 loop is CASSLPMRGQETQYF. In DNA, the CDR3 is TGCGCCAGCAGCCTCCCGATGCGGGGGCAAGAGACCCAGTACTTC.

V usage is TRBV27 and J usage is TRBJ1-2; TRBD1 aligns across 10 bases. J gave up 5 bases and V 3 bases, and 6 bases lay outside the gene matches. The CDR3 runs to 15 residues. CDR1 is MNHEY, CDR2 SMNVEV, per germline (reference sequence). CDR3 in DNA: TGTGCCAGCAGTTTTAATCGGGACAGGGGATATGGCTACACCTTC. Translating gives CASSFNRDRGYGYTF.

This chain uses TRBV18 with TRBJ2-7; tentative D call: TRBD2 (6 bases). Trimming removed 3 bases at V and 2 bases at J, with 14 bases between. The CDR3 sequence is 15 residues long. Germline V gives CDR1 KGHSH, CDR2 LQKENI. The CDR3 DNA reads as TGTGCCAGCTCACCCCCCCAGCGGGCGACCTACGAGCAGTACTTC. Protein: CASSPPQRATYEQYF.

In nucleotides, the CDR3 is TGTGCCAGCAGGGCGGCGAATAGGGGACAGGTCTTTTTTACGCAGTATTTT. Translated, it gives CASRAANRGQVFFTQYF. The chain couples TRBV16 to TRBJ2-3; 8 nucleotides match TRBD1. Germline V gene lookup returns CDR1 KGHSY and CDR2 FQNENV. V shed 6 bases, J shed 8 bases, and the junction held 19 bases outside the gene matches. CDR3 length: 17 residues.

The chain is built from TRBV5-1 and TRBJ1-1, with 10 bases matching TRBD1. After removal of 4 bases from V and 1 base from J, the junction contained 10 bases not matched to a gene. From germline, CDR1 is SGHRS and CDR2 YFSETQ. The CDR3 is 17 residues long. CDR3 sequence: CASSPRQGAAENTEAFF. In DNA form, the CDR3 reads TGCGCCAGCAGCCCCCGACAGGGGGCTGCAGAGAACACTGAAGCTTTCTTT.

The genes are TRBV11-3 and TRBJ1-2; 10 bases map to TRBD1. This CDR3 contains 17 residues. V lost 7 bases to trimming and J lost 0 bases; unmatched junction nucleotides: 11. The germline V gene has CDR1 SGHNT and CDR2 YENEEA. Written as DNA, the CDR3 is TGTGCCAGCATAGAATACGGGACAGGGGAGGCTAACTATGGCTACACCTTC. Translation: CASIEYGTGEANYGYTF.

The chain uses TRBV6-1 and TRBJ2-1; 10 bases are a match to TRBD2. Germline loops: CDR1 MNHNS, CDR2 SASEGT. The CDR3 covers 16 residues. J lost 3 bases, V lost 4 bases, and 6 bases had no gene match. The CDR3 bases are TGTGCCAGCAGTGCCTCTCTAGCGGGAGTCTACAATGAGCAGTTCTTC. Encoded protein: CASSASLAGVYNEQFF.

The CDR3 sequence: CASSMGGAEQYF. The CDR3, as DNA: TGTGCCAGTAGTATGGGGGGTGCCGAGCAGTACTTC. The chain is built from TRBV19 and TRBJ2-7; possibly TRBD2 for D (6 bases). The ends were cut back, 3 bases at V and 6 bases at J, with 9 bases in the middle. This CDR3 region has 12 residues. Germline V lookup: CDR1 LNHDA, CDR2 SQIVND (reference sequence).

This rearrangement joins TRBV9 to TRBJ1-2; D remains unclear. This CDR3 has 13 residues. The V end lost 4 bases, the J end lost 1 base, and 8 bases lay between the germline ends. Germline loops: CDR1 SGDLS, CDR2 YYNGEE. The CDR3 loop is CASSRGGNYGYTF. The CDR3, as DNA: TGTGCCAGCAGCCGAGGCGGTAACTATGGCTACACCTTC. The full variable domain, with the rest looked up from reference TRBV9 and TRBJ1-2, is DSGVTQTPKHLITATGQRVTLRCSPRSGDLSVYWYQQSLDQGLQFLIQYYNGEERAKGNILERFSAQQFPDLHSELNLSSLELGDSALYFCASSRGGNYGYTFGSGTRLTVV.

The chain carries TRBV5-6 and TRBJ2-1; D may be TRBD2 (5 bases). Germline CDR1 is SGHDT and CDR2 is YYEEEE. V lost 4 bases, J lost 7 bases, and 18 bases lay in between. The CDR3 extends over 15 amino acids. CDR3 sequence reads: CASSPTGIQTNEQFF. In DNA, the CDR3 is TGTGCCAGCAGCCCCACCGGGATACAGACTAATGAGCAGTTCTTC.

The rearrangement links TRBV5-1 to TRBJ2-3; 9 nucleotides line up with TRBD2. Germline V gene lookup returns CDR1 SGHRS and CDR2 YFSETQ. The CDR3 loop spans 17 amino acids. J was trimmed by 2 bases and V by 4 bases; bases with no gene match: 11. CDR3 sequence reads: CASSQRTSDALTDTQYF. The CDR3, as DNA: TGCGCCAGCAGCCAGAGGACTAGCGACGCACTCACAGATACGCAGTATTTT. The full variable domain, rest sourced from reference TRBV5-1 and TRBJ2-3, is KAGVTQTPRYLIKTRGQQVTLSCSPISGHRSVSWYQQTPGQGLQFLFEYFSETQRNKGNFPGRFSGRQFSNSRSEMNVSTLELGDSALYLCASSQRTSDALTDTQYFGPGTRLTVL.

On this clone: Other DNA sequences from this sample encode an identical CDR3 as well. The chain couples TRBV4-1 to TRBJ2-7; tentatively, D is TRBD1 (6 bases). CDR3 length equals 14 residues. V was clipped by 4 bases and J by 3 bases, with 13 bases between them. Germline V CDR1 and CDR2: MGHRA, YSYEKL. Written as DNA, the CDR3 is TGCGCCAGCAGCCTAGGGCAGGGGAGCTACGAGCAGTACTTC. This codes for CASSLGQGSYEQYF.

This rearrangement joins TRBV7-8 to TRBJ1-6; no clear D. Trimming cost V 5 bases and J 10 bases, with 15 bases left between them. Germline CDR1 and CDR2: SGHVS and FQNEAQ. The CDR3 is 14 amino acids. The CDR3 loop is CASSTSRGVSPLHF. CDR3 coding DNA: TGTGCCAGCAGCACCAGCCGCGGGGTCTCACCCCTCCACTTT.

The V gene is TRBV9, the J gene TRBJ2-3; maybe TRBD2 (5 bases). Trimming shortened V by 2 bases and J by 8 bases, and 9 bases separated the two germline ends. CDR1 is SGDLS, CDR2 YYNGEE, per germline. This CDR3 has 12 residues. The DNA of the CDR3 is TGTGCCAGCAGCGTTACCCGGGGTACGCAGTATTTT. It translates to CASSVTRGTQYF.

V gene TRBV7-8 combines with J gene TRBJ2-5; 12 nucleotides match TRBD2. Trimming took 1 base from V and 4 from J; bases not matched to a gene: 4. Per germline, CDR1 SGHVS and CDR2 FQNEAQ. The CDR3 covers 16 residues. The CDR3 coding sequence is TGTGCCAGCAGCTTAGGACTAGCGGGAGTGGGAGAGACCCAGTACTTC. Residues: CASSLGLAGVGETQYF.

This chain joins TRBV19 and TRBJ2-3, with TRBD2 identical over 10 bases. V lost 3 bases to trimming and J lost 4 bases; unmatched junction nucleotides: 4. CDR3 size: 15 residues. Germline assignment: CDR1 LNHDA and CDR2 SQIVND (reference sequence). CDR3 amino acids: CASSMASGSPDTQYF. The DNA for the CDR3 is TGTGCCAGTAGTATGGCTAGCGGGAGTCCAGATACGCAGTATTTT.

The chain joins TRBV19 to TRBJ1-1, with TRBD1 identical over 9 bases. The CDR3 is 15 residues long. After removal of 3 bases from V and 6 bases from J, the junction contained 8 bases not matched to a gene. Germline V gene data show CDR1 as LNHDA and CDR2 as SQIVND (reference sequence). The CDR3 nucleotides are TGTGCCAGTAGTATCCCGGGACAGGGTTCGCCTGAAGCTTTCTTT. This translates into CASSIPGQGSPEAFF.

Regarding this clone: This sample also contains other DNA sequences that code for the same CDR3. The chain combines TRBV2 with TRBJ2-5; 8 bases match TRBD2. The CDR3 loop spans 15 amino acids. Germline assignment: CDR1 SNHLY and CDR2 FYNNEI. Trimming at V came to 1 base and at J to 4 bases, leaving 5 bases not matched to a gene. The DNA for the CDR3 is TGTGCCAGCAGTGAAGGAGCGGGAGCAGGAGAGACCCAGTACTTC. Protein: CASSEGAGAGETQYF.

This chain connects TRBV28 to TRBJ2-3; maybe TRBD2 (6 bases). V lost 4 bases, J lost 2 bases, and 19 bases lay in between. Germline V CDR1 and CDR2: MDHEN, SYDVKM. The CDR3 spans 17 residues. The DNA for the CDR3 is TGTGCCAGCAGTTCCCTATCGGGGAGGTGGGCCACAGATACGCAGTATTTT. The encoded protein is CASSSLSGRWATDTQYF.